This entry features one T cell receptor (beta chain) sequence. Its antigen remains unidentified. The data were obtained in a study of cytomegalovirus exposure and HLA in healthy donors. General study results and limits: Follow-up analysis later connected one missense variant in DCLRE1C with trimming of TCR beta V- and J-genes.

The CDR3 loop spans 14 amino acids. The germline CDR1 and CDR2 sequences are GTSNPN and SVGIG (reference sequence). Trimming took 2 bases from V and 6 from J, leaving 17 bases between them. Primers included in the PCR were 60 Vbeta and 13 Jbeta primers. This table comes from immunoSEQ multiplex PCR, and its TCRdb copy is limited to in-frame clones, with some not included. The sample lists more than 95,000 clones; approximately 80% were seen once. This clonotype originated in a woman between 40 and 55 years old in good health and CMV-seropositive. Sequenced: PBMCs. The chain links TRBV30 to TRBJ2-7, with D maybe TRBD1 (6 bases). In DNA form, the CDR3 reads TGTGCCTGGAGTACTGGACAGAGGTTAGGCGAGCAGTACTTC. It specifies CAWSTGQRLGEQYF.